Listed below are T cell receptor beta chains from one sample, sequenced in a study of shared clonotypes between healthy human individuals. The repertoire was sequenced with immunoSEQ multiplex PCR; TCRdb's copy has only in-frame clones and lacks some. The table records around 500,000 clones, over 70% of them present only once. The source material was PBMCs. The receptors shown here come from a woman between 40 and 50 years old in good health. Some clones in this sample may be carry-over from other donors' samples. The CDR3 runs from the conserved cysteine through the conserved F or W. Each record gives: J gene, D gene, V gene, clone size, CDR3 protein, CDR3 DNA. A D gene is named only where the DNA matches it firmly. Clone size, where shown, is once, few, many, or a class for clones that have expanded.

TRBJ2-2	.	TRBV7-9	.	CASSLGRTATGELFF	TGTGCCAGCAGCTTAGGACGGACAGCGACCGGGGAGCTGTTTTTT
TRBJ2-1	TRBD1	TRBV2	.	CASRNADRGPNEQFF	TGTGCCAGCAGGAACGCGGACAGGGGCCCGAATGAGCAGTTCTTC
TRBJ2-5	TRBD2	TRBV2	.	CASHLAAKETQYF	TGTGCCAGCCACCTAGCGGCCAAGGAGACCCAGTACTTC
TRBJ2-2	.	TRBV7-3	.	CASSLSSSGTGELFF	TGTGCCAGCAGCTTAAGTTCATCTGGCACCGGGGAGCTGTTTTTT
TRBJ2-1	.	TRBV7-3	.	CASSTGVSGSYNEQFF	TGTGCCAGCAGCACTGGAGTTTCTGGGTCCTACAATGAGCAGTTCTTC
TRBJ2-7	.	TRBV7-6	.	CASSSGSGTYEQYF	TGTGCCAGCAGCTCGGGGTCAGGTACCTACGAGCAGTACTTC
TRBJ2-2	TRBD2	TRBV6-1	many	CASSVEAGEVGELFF	TGTGCCAGCAGTGTAGAAGCGGGAGAGGTCGGGGAGCTGTTTTTT
TRBJ1-1	.	TRBV9	once	CASSVVTRRKEAFF	TGTGCCAGCAGCGTGGTAACTAGAAGGAAAGAAGCTTTCTTT
TRBJ2-3	.	TRBV14	.	CASSQGRDFTDTQYF	TGTGCCAGCAGCCAAGGACGGGACTTCACAGATACGCAGTATTTT
TRBJ2-1	.	TRBV10-2	.	CASSGATSGHNEQFF	TGCGCCAGCAGTGGGGCCACCAGCGGGCACAATGAGCAGTTCTTC
TRBJ2-2	.	TRBV19	.	CASSSYPGVNTGELFF	TGTGCCAGTAGTTCCTATCCGGGAGTTAACACCGGGGAGCTGTTTTTT
TRBJ2-5	.	TRBV6-1	.	CASSEVKDSPGETQYF	TGTGCCAGCAGTGAAGTAAAGGACTCACCGGGGGAGACCCAGTACTTC
TRBJ2-1	.	TRBV6-6	.	CASSSLLSAGNEQFF	TGTGCCAGCAGTTCCTTACTGTCCGCGGGGAATGAGCAGTTCTTC
TRBJ1-4	.	TRBV5-6	.	CASSSREGEKLFF	TGTGCCAGCAGCAGCCGGGAAGGTGAAAAACTGTTTTTT
TRBJ2-3	.	TRBV2	.	CASSDASGTDTQYF	TGTGCCAGCAGTGATGCTAGCGGCACAGATACGCAGTATTTT
TRBJ2-7	TRBD2	TRBV28	.	CASSPRLAQEQYF	TGTGCCAGCAGTCCCCGACTAGCTCAAGAGCAGTACTTC
TRBJ2-7	.	TRBV19	.	CASSQDSGDSYEQYF	TGTGCCAGTAGCCAGGATAGCGGAGACTCATACGAGCAGTACTTC
TRBJ2-7	.	TRBV28	.	CASSSGLPPYEQYF	TGTGCCAGCAGCTCGGGACTTCCCCCCTACGAGCAGTACTTC
TRBJ2-6	.	TRBV30	.	CAWTLGANVLTF	TGTGCCTGGACATTAGGGGCCAACGTCCTGACTTTC
TRBJ2-7	.	TRBV28	many	CASSLEVTGYEQYF	TGTGCCAGCAGTTTGGAGGTTACGGGCTACGAGCAGTACTTC
TRBJ2-7	.	TRBV9	.	CASSVAAQVKSYEQYF	TGTGCCAGCAGCGTAGCAGCCCAGGTTAAGTCCTACGAGCAGTACTTC
TRBJ1-2	.	TRBV2	.	CASSESREAGGYTF	TGTGCCAGCAGTGAATCCAGGGAGGCCGGGGGCTACACCTTC
TRBJ2-1	TRBD2	TRBV11-3	once	CASSQGLAYNEQFF	TGTGCCAGCAGCCAAGGACTAGCATACAATGAGCAGTTCTTC
TRBJ2-7	.	TRBV20-1	.	CSAFQSYEQYF	TGCAGTGCATTCCAGTCCTACGAGCAGTACTTC
TRBJ2-3	.	TRBV5-1	.	CASSSERARTDTQYF	TGCGCCAGCAGCTCAGAGCGGGCCCGCACAGATACGCAGTATTTT
TRBJ2-7	TRBD1	TRBV7-9	once	CASSLETGGIHEQYF	TGTGCCAGCAGCTTAGAAACAGGGGGGATCCACGAGCAGTACTTC
TRBJ1-5	TRBD1	TRBV27	.	CASSLTGGSNQPQHF	TGTGCCAGCAGTTTAACAGGGGGTAGCAATCAGCCCCAGCATTTT